These 3 T cell receptor beta chains came from one sample sequenced in a study of blood T cells in healthy people across ages. Combining a sample-barcoded 5' primer with a J-beta primer mix, a second PCR ran for about 7 to 11 cycles. Via MiXCR, TCRdb re-called the 5' RACE reads, giving one row per CDR3 protein. The data hold more than 900,000 distinct CDR3 sequences, with roughly 28% observed a single time. This sample also appeared in a second study, on T cells of mothers and their children.

The source material was blood. The receptors derive from a woman between 35 and 50 years old in good health.

In its sample, this clonotype was seen many times. The chain recombines TRBV12-3 or TRBV12-4 with TRBJ2-3; maybe TRBD2 (5 bases). CDR3 length: 14 amino acids. V lost 4 bases to trimming and J lost 2 bases, with 10 bases between them. CDR3 coding DNA: TGTGCCAGCAGTTCTGAGGGAGTCACAGATACGCAGTATTTT. Its translation is CASSSEGVTDTQYF.

This clonotype has a single count. The J gene is TRBJ2-2, the V gene TRBV5-1, with 8 bases fitting TRBD2. The junction had 8 bases not matched to a gene; V was cut back by 3 bases and J by 4 bases. This CDR3 contains 16 residues. The germline gives CDR1 SGHRS, CDR2 YFSETQ. CDR3 DNA sequence: TGCGCCAGCAGCTCGGGGTCGGGACTAGGCACCGGGGAGCTGTTTTTT. As protein: CASSSGSGLGTGELFF. The variable domain in full, completed from reference TRBV5-1 and TRBJ2-2, reads KAGVTQTPRYLIKTRGQQVTLSCSPISGHRSVSWYQQTPGQGLQFLFEYFSETQRNKGNFPGRFSGRQFSNSRSEMNVSTLELGDSALYLCASSSGSGLGTGELFFGEGSRLTVL.

In the case of this clonotype: Mismatch with germline at one junction end may stem from a read error. The chain carries TRBV2 and TRBJ2-1, with 7 bases lining up with TRBD2. The germline V gene has CDR1 SNHLY and CDR2 FYNNEI. The CDR3 contains 14 residues. The chain's CDR3 is CASSEGGGTNGQFF. In nucleotides, the CDR3 is TGTGCCAGCAGTGAAGGGGGGGGGACCAATGGGCAGTTCTTC.